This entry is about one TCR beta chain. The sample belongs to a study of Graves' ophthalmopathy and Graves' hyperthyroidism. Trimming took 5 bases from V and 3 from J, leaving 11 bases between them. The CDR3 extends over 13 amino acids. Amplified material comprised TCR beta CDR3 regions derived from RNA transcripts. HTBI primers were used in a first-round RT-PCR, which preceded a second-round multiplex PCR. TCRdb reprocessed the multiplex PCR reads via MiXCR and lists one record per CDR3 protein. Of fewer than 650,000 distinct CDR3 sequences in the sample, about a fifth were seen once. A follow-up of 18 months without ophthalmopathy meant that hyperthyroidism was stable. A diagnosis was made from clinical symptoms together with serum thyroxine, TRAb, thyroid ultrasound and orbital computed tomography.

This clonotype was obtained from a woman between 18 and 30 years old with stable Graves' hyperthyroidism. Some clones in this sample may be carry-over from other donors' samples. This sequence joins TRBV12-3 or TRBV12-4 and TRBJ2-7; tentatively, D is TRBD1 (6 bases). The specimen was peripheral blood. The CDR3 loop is CASSTGLGYEQYF. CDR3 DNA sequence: TGTGCCAGCAGTACAGGGTTGGGCTACGAGCAGTACTTC.